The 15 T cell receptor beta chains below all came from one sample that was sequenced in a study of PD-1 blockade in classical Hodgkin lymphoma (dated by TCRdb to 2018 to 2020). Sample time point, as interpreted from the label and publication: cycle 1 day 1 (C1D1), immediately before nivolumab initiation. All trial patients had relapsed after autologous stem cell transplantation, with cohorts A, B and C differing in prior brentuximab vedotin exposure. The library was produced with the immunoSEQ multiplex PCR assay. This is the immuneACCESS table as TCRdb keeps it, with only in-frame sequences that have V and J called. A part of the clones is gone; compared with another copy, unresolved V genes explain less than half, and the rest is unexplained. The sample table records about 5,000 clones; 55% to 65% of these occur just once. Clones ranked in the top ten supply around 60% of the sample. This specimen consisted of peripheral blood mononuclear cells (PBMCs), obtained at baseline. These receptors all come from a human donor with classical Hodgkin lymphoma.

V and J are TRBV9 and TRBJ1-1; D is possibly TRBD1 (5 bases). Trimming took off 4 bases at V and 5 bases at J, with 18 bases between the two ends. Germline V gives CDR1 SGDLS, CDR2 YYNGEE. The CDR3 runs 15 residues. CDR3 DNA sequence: TGTGCCAGCAGCCCGCCTGGGGCGTCAGGGACTGAAGCTTTCTTT. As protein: CASSPPGASGTEAFF.

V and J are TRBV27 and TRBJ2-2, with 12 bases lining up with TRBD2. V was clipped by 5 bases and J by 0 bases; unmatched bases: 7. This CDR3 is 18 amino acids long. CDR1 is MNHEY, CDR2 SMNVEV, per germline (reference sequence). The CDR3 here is CASSEALAGGANTGELFF. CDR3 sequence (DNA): TGTGCCAGCAGTGAAGCACTAGCGGGAGGCGCGAACACCGGGGAGCTGTTTTTT.

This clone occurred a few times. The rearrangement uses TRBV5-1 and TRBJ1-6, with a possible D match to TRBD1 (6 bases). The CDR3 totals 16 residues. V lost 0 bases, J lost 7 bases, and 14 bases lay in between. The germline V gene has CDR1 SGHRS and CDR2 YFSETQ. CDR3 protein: CASSLDSPGVNSPLHF. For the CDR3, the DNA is TGCGCCAGCAGCTTGGATTCTCCAGGGGTAAATTCACCCCTCCACTTT.

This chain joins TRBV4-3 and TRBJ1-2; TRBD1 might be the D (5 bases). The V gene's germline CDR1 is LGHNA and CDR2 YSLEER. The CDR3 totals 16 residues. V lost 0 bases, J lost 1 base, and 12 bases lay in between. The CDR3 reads CASSQDIGGNNYGYTF. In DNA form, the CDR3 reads TGCGCCAGCAGCCAAGATATTGGGGGAAATAACTATGGCTACACCTTC.

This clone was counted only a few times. CDR3 nucleotide sequence: TGCGCCAGCAGTTCCGACAGGTTGGAGGATTCACCCCTCCACTTT. As protein: CASSSDRLEDSPLHF. The chain recombines TRBV10-1 with TRBJ1-6, with TRBD1 as a possible D gene (6 bases). CDR3 length: 15 residues. Between the trimmed V and J ends, which lost 5 bases and 8 bases, there was a span of 16 bases. Germline V gene sequence: CDR1 WNHNN, CDR2 SYGVQD (reference sequence).

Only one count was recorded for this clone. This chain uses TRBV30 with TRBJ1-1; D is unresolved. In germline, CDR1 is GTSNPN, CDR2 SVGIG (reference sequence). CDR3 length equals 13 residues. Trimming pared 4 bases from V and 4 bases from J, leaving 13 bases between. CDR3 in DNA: TGTGCCTGGACACGAGGGATCGGCACTGAAGCTTTCTTT. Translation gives CAWTRGIGTEAFF.

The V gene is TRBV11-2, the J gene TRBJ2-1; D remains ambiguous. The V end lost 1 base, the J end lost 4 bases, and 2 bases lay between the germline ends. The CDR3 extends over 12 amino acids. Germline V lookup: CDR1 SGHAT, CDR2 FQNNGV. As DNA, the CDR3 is TGTGCCAGCAGCTTAGTATACAATGAGCAGTTCTTC. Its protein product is CASSLVYNEQFF. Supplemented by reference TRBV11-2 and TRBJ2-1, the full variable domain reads EAGVAQSPRYKIIEKRQSVAFWCNPISGHATLYWYQQILGQGPKLLIQFQNNGVVDDSQLPKDRFSAERLKGVDSTLKIQPAKLEDSAVYLCASSLVYNEQFFGPGTRLTVL.

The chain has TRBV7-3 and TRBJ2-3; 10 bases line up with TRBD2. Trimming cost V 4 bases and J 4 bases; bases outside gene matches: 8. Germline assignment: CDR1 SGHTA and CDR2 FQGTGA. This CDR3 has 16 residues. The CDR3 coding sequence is TGTGCCAGCAGCTCGGGACTAGCGAGGGAGGCAGATACGCAGTATTTT. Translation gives CASSSGLAREADTQYF.

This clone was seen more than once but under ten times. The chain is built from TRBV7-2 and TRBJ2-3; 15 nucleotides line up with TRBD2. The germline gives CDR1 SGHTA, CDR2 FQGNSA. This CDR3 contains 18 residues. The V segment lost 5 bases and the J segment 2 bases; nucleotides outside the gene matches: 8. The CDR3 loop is CASSLGLAGGRDTDTQYF. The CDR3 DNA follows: TGTGCCAGCAGCCTTGGACTAGCGGGAGGGAGGGACACAGATACGCAGTATTTT.

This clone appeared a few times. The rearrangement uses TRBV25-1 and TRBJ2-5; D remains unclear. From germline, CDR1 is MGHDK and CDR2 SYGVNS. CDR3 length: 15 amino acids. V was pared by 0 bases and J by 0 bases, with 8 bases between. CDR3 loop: CASSEYSADQETQYF. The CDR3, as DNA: TGTGCCAGCAGTGAATATTCGGCAGACCAAGAGACCCAGTACTTC.

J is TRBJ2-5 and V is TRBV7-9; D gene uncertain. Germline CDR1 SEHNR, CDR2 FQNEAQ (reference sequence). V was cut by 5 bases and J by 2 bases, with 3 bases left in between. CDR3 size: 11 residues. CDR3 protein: CASSGQETQYF. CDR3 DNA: TGTGCCAGCAGCGGACAAGAGACCCAGTACTTC.

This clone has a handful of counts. DNA of the CDR3: TGTGCCAGCAAAGGGGGCTCCAAAAACATTCAGTACTTC. This encodes CASKGGSKNIQYF. J is TRBJ2-4 and V is TRBV2; 7 bases agree with TRBD1. V shed 7 bases, J shed 2 bases, and the junction held 2 bases outside the gene matches. Germline CDR1 is SNHLY and CDR2 is FYNNEI. This CDR3 is built from 13 residues. Drawing the rest from reference TRBV2 and TRBJ2-4, the complete variable domain is EPEVTQTPSHQVTQMGQEVILRCVPISNHLYFYWYRQILGQKVEFLVSFYNNEISEKSEIFDDQFSVERPDGSNFTLKIRSTKLEDSAMYFCASKGGSKNIQYFGAGTRLSVL.

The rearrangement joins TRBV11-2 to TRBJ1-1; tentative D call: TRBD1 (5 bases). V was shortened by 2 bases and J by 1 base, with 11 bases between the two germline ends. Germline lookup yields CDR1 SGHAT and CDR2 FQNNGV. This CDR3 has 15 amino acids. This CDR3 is CASSLNPQGNTEAFF. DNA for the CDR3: TGTGCCAGCAGCTTAAACCCTCAGGGGAACACTGAAGCTTTCTTT.

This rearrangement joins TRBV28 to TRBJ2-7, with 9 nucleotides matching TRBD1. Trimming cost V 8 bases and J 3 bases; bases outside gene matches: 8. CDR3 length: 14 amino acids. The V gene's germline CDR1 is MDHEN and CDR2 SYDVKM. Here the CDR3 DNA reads TGTGCCAGCGCCACCGGGACAGGGAGCTACGAGCAGTACTTC. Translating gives CASATGTGSYEQYF.

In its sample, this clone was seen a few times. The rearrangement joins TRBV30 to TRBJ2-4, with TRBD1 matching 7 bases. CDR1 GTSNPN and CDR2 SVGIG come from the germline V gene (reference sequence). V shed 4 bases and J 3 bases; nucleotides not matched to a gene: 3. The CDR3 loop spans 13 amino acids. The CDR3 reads CAWIQGDKNIQYF. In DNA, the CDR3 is TGTGCCTGGATCCAGGGGGACAAAAACATTCAGTACTTC.